These T cell receptor beta chains were read from a single sample in a study of human T cells and chemical hapten exposure. Via MiXCR, TCRdb re-called the 5' RACE reads, giving one row per CDR3 protein. The sample lists 120,000 to 150,000 distinct CDR3 sequences; over 3.5% were seen once. The receptor source for this set is a female donor in good health. The CDR3 runs from the conserved cysteine through the conserved F or W. Fields, in order: V gene, clone size, D gene, J gene, CDR3 DNA, CDR3 protein. D genes are given only for firm matches. Clone size is not always given. Where it is, it says once, few, many or a class for expanded clones.

TRBV20-1	few	TRBD1	TRBJ1-1	TGCAGTGCTTGGGGACAGGGAAATGTCGTGGGCACTGAAGCTTTCTTT	CSAWGQGNVVGTEAFF
TRBV6-2/TRBV6-3	many	-	TRBJ1-5	TGTGCCAGCAGTTACTTTAGCAATCAGCCCCAGCATTTT	CASSYFSNQPQHF
TRBV29-1	-	TRBD1	TRBJ1-2	TGCAGCGTTGTCCGGACAGGTAACTATGGCTACACCTTC	CSVVRTGNYGYTF
TRBV12-3/TRBV12-4	many	TRBD1	TRBJ1-1	TGTGCCAGCAGCAACAGGGGGCGGGCCACTGAAGCTTTCTTT	CASSNRGRATEAFF
TRBV18	many	TRBD1	TRBJ2-4	TGTGCCAGCTCACCATTAACAGGGGAGAACATTCAGTACTTC	CASSPLTGENIQYF
TRBV5-4	few	TRBD2	TRBJ2-3	TGTGCCAGCAGCTCGGGTCGCGGGGGGGTGGCGACTAGCACAGATACGCAGTATTTT	CASSSGRGGVATSTDTQYF
TRBV2	many	-	TRBJ2-2	TGTGCCAGCAATTTTGGGCTAATGGCCGGGGAGCTGTTTTTT	CASNFGLMAGELFF
TRBV7-2	many	-	TRBJ2-3	TGTGCCAGCAGCTTAGACCGCCAAGATACGCAGTATTTT	CASSLDRQDTQYF
TRBV29-1	few	-	TRBJ2-3	TGCAGCGTTGAGACCCGGGGGGATACGCAGTATTTT	CSVETRGDTQYF
TRBV5-4	many	-	TRBJ2-2	TGTGCCAGCAGCTCAACTAGTGCGAACACCGGGGAGCTGTTTTTT	CASSSTSANTGELFF
TRBV29-1	-	TRBD1	TRBJ2-7	TGCAGCGGGGGTGACAGGGTCGGATACGAGCAGTACTTC	CSGGDRVGYEQYF
TRBV12-3/TRBV12-4	many	TRBD1	TRBJ1-1	TGTGCCAGCAGTCTGCGAATCAGGGGGCAGAACACTGAAGCTTTCTTT	CASSLRIRGQNTEAFF
TRBV6-1	many	-	TRBJ1-5	TGTGCCAGCAGTGAATGGCATGGATTAGAGAATAATCAGCCCCAGCATTTT	CASSEWHGLENNQPQHF
TRBV24-1	many	-	TRBJ1-4	TGTGCCACCCAGGGTGAAAAACTGTTTTTT	CATQGEKLFF
TRBV6-2/TRBV6-3	few	-	TRBJ2-1	TGTGCCAGCCTACTCGGACGGTCGGGGGCCGGGTCCTACAATGAGCAGTTCTTC	CASLLGRSGAGSYNEQFF
TRBV5-1	many	TRBD1	TRBJ2-5	TGCGCCAGCAGCTTTCGGGACAGACGACAAGAGACCCAGTACTTC	CASSFRDRRQETQYF
TRBV6-1	many	TRBD1	TRBJ1-5	TGTGCCAGCAGTACAGGGGCTCGCCAGCCCCAGCATTTT	CASSTGARQPQHF
TRBV25-1	many	-	TRBJ2-5	TGTGCCAGCAGTGAGGGAGTGGGGAGAGAACAAGAGACCCAGTACTTC	CASSEGVGREQETQYF
TRBV4-2	many	-	TRBJ2-5	TGTGCCAGCAGCCGCGGGGCCAACCAAGAGACCCAGTACTTC	CASSRGANQETQYF
TRBV7-9	many	-	TRBJ2-2	TGTGCCAGCAGCTCGGTGGGTTACACCGGGGAGCTGTTTTTT	CASSSVGYTGELFF
TRBV2	many	TRBD2	TRBJ2-1	TGTGCCGGAGAGAGCGGGGGGGCCGGGAATGAGCAGTTCTTC	CAGESGGAGNEQFF
TRBV12-3/TRBV12-4	many	TRBD2	TRBJ2-5	TGTGCCAGCAGTCCCAATACAGCGGGGATAGGAGAGACCCAGTACTTC	CASSPNTAGIGETQYF
TRBV12-3/TRBV12-4	many	-	TRBJ1-5	TGTGCCAGCAGCGGGGGGAATAGCAATCAGCCCCAGCATTTT	CASSGGNSNQPQHF
TRBV25-1	many	TRBD1	TRBJ1-1	TGTGCCAGCTCCAGCCGGGACAGGGGTATGAACACTGAAGCTTTCTTT	CASSSRDRGMNTEAFF
TRBV11-2	many	-	TRBJ2-7	TGTGCCAGCACCCTTAGTCGGGGACCTCTCTACGAGCAGTACTTC	CASTLSRGPLYEQYF
TRBV18	many	-	TRBJ2-5	TGTGCCAGCTCACCTTCTGCCGGGACGGGGGAGACCCAGTACTTC	CASSPSAGTGETQYF
TRBV28	many	TRBD1	TRBJ1-4	TGTGCCAGCAGTGTCACCGGGACAGGGGCTGAAAAACTGTTTTTT	CASSVTGTGAEKLFF
TRBV21-1	many	-	TRBJ1-5	TGTGCCAGCAGCAAACCGGGGCCAGGGTCATCCCAGCCCCAGCATTTT	CASSKPGPGSSQPQHF
TRBV19	many	-	TRBJ2-1	TGTGCCAGTAACACAGGCCTGCGATTGAGCTCCTACAATGAGCAGTTCTTC	CASNTGLRLSSYNEQFF
TRBV20-1	many	-	TRBJ2-3	TGCAGTGCGGAACTAGGCACAGATACGCAGTATTTT	CSAELGTDTQYF
TRBV11-2	many	TRBD1	TRBJ1-2	TGTGCCAGCAGCACCTTTGACAGGGGTGATGGCTACACCTTC	CASSTFDRGDGYTF
TRBV25-1	many	-	TRBJ2-5	TGTGCCAGCAGTGATTCGAGCTTCTTCGAAGAGACCCAGTACTTC	CASSDSSFFEETQYF
TRBV6-2/TRBV6-3	many	-	TRBJ2-3	TGTGCCAGCAGCCGAGGGCCGAGCACAGATACGCAGTATTTT	CASSRGPSTDTQYF
TRBV19	few	TRBD1	TRBJ1-5	TGTGCCAGTAGTCCTCTTGGACAGGGCCGGAATCAGCCCCAGCATTTT	CASSPLGQGRNQPQHF
TRBV7-2	-	TRBD2	TRBJ2-7	TGTGCCAGCAGCCAGTCCAGCGGGGGGCCTCTGAGCGAGCAGTACTTC	CASSQSSGGPLSEQYF
TRBV7-9	-	TRBD1	TRBJ2-1	TGTGCCAGCAGCCTCGGACAGGGGCGAAAACGTTACAATGAGCAGTTCTTC	CASSLGQGRKRYNEQFF
TRBV6-4	many	-	TRBJ1-1	TGTGCCAGTTCCCGGGACTTGAACACTGAAGCTTTCTTT	CASSRDLNTEAFF
TRBV12-3/TRBV12-4	-	TRBD1	TRBJ1-1	TGTGCCAGCAGCCCAACAGGGGCGTGGAGCACTGAAGCTTTCTTT	CASSPTGAWSTEAFF
TRBV10-3	many	-	TRBJ2-3	TGTGCCATCAGTGACCCGGGGTGGAGGGAAGATACGCAGTATTTT	CAISDPGWREDTQYF
TRBV12-3/TRBV12-4	few	TRBD2	TRBJ2-7	TGTGCCAGCAAGCCAGCGGGGCAATACGAGCAGTACTTC	CASKPAGQYEQYF
TRBV5-5	-	TRBD1	TRBJ1-1	TGTGCCAGCAGCCCGGTGGTCGGGACAGGAACTGAAGCTTTCTTT	CASSPVVGTGTEAFF
TRBV7-2	-	-	TRBJ1-5	TGTGCCGGCAGCTTAGGACAGTATAGCAATCAGCCCCAGCATTTT	CAGSLGQYSNQPQHF
TRBV27	many	-	TRBJ2-6	TGTGCCAGCAGTCAAACAGGGTACTCTTTCTCTTCAGGGGCCAACGTCCTGACTTTC	CASSQTGYSFSSGANVLTF
TRBV7-2	many	-	TRBJ2-7	TGTGCCAGCAGCTTAGGGGGTAGGGCAAGCTCCTACGAGCAGTACTTC	CASSLGGRASSYEQYF
TRBV7-2	many	-	TRBJ2-7	TGTGCCAGCAGCATCAGACTAGTTCAGTACTTC	CASSIRLVQYF
TRBV11-2	few	-	TRBJ2-5	TGTGCCAGCAGCCCGGGACACGAGACCCAGTACTTC	CASSPGHETQYF
TRBV11-3	many	-	TRBJ2-5	TGCGCCAGCAGCTTAAACACGGGACGAGAGACCCAGTACTTC	CASSLNTGRETQYF
TRBV12-3/TRBV12-4	many	-	TRBJ1-6	TGTGCCAGCACCAAGGGGGGGTTAGCTAGGCCCCCTAATTCACCCCTCCACTTT	CASTKGGLARPPNSPLHF
TRBV7-9	many	-	TRBJ1-1	TGTGCCAGCAGCTCCGTGGGACTCTCTGAAGCTTTCTTT	CASSSVGLSEAFF
TRBV7-2	few	-	TRBJ2-3	TGTGCCAGCAGCCGAACTCGAATCAAAAACACGTCACCGAGCGGCTCCACAGATACGCAGTATTTT	CASSRTRIKNTSPSGSTDTQYF
TRBV6-6	many	-	TRBJ1-6	TGTGCCAGCAGTTACTCCAGGGGAAGATCTAATTCACCCCTCCACTTT	CASSYSRGRSNSPLHF
TRBV6-1	-	TRBD1	TRBJ1-2	TGTGCCAGCAGGTACAGGGGGATTACGGGTGGCTACACCTTC	CASRYRGITGGYTF
TRBV5-1	many	-	TRBJ2-1	TGCGCCAGCAGCTTGGGATTTTTTAGCGGTGATGAGCAGTTCTTC	CASSLGFFSGDEQFF
TRBV10-3	few	-	TRBJ1-5	TGTGCCATCAGTCGAAGGTGGGGCAATCAGCCCCAGCATTTT	CAISRRWGNQPQHF
TRBV7-2	many	-	TRBJ1-3	TGTGCCAGCAGCTTATACGCGCTCTACGAGGGCCCTGGAAACACCATATATTTT	CASSLYALYEGPGNTIYF